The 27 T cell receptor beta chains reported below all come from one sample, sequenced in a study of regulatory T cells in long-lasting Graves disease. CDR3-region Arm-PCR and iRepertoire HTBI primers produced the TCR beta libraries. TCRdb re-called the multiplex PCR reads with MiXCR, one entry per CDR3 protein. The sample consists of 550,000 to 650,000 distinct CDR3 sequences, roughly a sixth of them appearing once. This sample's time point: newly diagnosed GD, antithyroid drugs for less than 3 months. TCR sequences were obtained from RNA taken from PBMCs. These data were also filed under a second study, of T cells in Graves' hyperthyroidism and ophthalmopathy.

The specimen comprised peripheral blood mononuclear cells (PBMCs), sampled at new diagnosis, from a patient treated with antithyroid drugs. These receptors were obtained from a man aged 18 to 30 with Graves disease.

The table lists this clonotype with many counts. The CDR3, as DNA: TGTGCCAGCAGCTTACAGCAGGCGGGAGGGCTACAAGAGACCCAGTACTTC. This codes for CASSLQQAGGLQETQYF. The V call is TRBV7-6, the J call TRBJ2-5; TRBD2 matches 9 bases. Germline CDR1 is SGHVS and CDR2 is FNYEAQ. The CDR3 consists of 17 residues. V lost 2 bases to trimming and J lost 2 bases; unmatched junction nucleotides: 9.

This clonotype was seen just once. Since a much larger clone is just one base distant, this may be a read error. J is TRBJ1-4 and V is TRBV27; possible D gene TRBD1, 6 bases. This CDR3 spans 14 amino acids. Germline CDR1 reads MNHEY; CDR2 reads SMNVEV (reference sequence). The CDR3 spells CASSIGGTNGKLFF. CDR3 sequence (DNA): TGTGCCAGCAGTATAGGGGGGACTAATGGAAAACTGTTTTTT. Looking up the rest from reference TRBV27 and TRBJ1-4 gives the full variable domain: EAQVTQNPRYLITVTGKKLTVTCSQNMNHEYMSWYRQDPGLGLRQIYYSMNVEVTDKGDVPEGYKVSRKEKRNFPLILESPSPNQTSLYFCASSIGGTNGKLFFGSGTQLSVL.

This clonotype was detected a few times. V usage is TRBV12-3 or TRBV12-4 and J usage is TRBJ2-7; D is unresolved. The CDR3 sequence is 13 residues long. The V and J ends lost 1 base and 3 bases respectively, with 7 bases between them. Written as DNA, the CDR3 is TGTGCCAGCAGTTTAGTCGTGGGCTACGAGCAGTACTTC. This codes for CASSLVVGYEQYF.

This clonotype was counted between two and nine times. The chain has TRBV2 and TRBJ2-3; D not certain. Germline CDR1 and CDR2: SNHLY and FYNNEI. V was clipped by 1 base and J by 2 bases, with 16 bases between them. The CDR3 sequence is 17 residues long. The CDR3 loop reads CASSEGPFPSSTDTQYF. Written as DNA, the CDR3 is TGTGCCAGCAGTGAAGGCCCCTTCCCATCTTCCACAGATACGCAGTATTTT.

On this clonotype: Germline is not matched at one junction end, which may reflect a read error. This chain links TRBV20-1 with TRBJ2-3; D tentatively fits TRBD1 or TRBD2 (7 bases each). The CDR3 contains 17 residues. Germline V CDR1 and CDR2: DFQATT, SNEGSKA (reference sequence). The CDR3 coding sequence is TGCAGTGCTAGCTCAGCGGGGACAGATTATAGCACAGATATGCAGTATTTT. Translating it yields CSASSAGTDYSTDMQYF.

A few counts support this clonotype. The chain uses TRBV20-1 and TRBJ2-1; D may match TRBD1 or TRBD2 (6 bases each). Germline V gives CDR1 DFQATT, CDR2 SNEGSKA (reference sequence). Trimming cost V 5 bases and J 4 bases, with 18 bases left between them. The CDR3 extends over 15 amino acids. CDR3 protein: CSAPPVGGGYNEQFF. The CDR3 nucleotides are TGCAGTGCTCCCCCTGTAGGGGGAGGATACAATGAGCAGTTCTTC.

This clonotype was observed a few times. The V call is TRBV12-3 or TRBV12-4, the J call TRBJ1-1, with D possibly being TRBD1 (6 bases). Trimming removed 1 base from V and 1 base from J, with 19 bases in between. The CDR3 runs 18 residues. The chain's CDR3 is CASSLGGYTGRRNTEAFF. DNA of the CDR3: TGTGCCAGCAGTTTAGGAGGTTATACAGGGAGAAGGAACACTGAAGCTTTCTTT.

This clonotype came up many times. CDR3 protein: CASSLRPVLMGNTEAFF. The DNA of the CDR3 is TGTGCCAGCAGTTTAAGGCCAGTCCTTATGGGGAACACTGAAGCTTTCTTT. The genes are TRBV12-3 or TRBV12-4 and TRBJ1-1; the D is unclear. The ends were cut back, 2 bases at V and 1 base at J, with 17 bases in the middle. The CDR3 covers 17 residues.

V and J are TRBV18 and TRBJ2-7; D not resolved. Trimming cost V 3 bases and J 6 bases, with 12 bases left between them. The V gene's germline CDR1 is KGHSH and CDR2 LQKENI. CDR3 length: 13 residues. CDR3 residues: CASSPRGDGEQYF. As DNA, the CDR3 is TGTGCCAGCTCACCCCGCGGCGACGGCGAGCAGTACTTC.

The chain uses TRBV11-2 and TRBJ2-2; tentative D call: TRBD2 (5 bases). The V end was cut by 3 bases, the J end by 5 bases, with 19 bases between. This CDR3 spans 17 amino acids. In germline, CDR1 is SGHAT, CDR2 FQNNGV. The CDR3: CASSLMVPSFRTGELFF. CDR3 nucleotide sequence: TGTGCCAGCAGCTTGATGGTCCCTAGCTTCAGGACCGGGGAGCTGTTTTTT.

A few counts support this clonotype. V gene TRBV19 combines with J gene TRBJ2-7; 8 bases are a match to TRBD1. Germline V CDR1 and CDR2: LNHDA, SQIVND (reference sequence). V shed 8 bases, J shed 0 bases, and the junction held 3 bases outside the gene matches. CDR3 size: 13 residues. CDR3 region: CASQGQASYEQYF. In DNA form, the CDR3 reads TGTGCCAGTCAGGGACAGGCCTCCTACGAGCAGTACTTC.

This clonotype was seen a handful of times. The CDR3 coding sequence is TGTGCCAGCAGCCCTCAGGGGGGGCAGTCTGGAAACACCATATATTTT. It codes for CASSPQGGQSGNTIYF. V usage is TRBV11-3 and J usage is TRBJ1-3; 7 bases match TRBD1. After removal of 5 bases from V and 1 base from J, the junction contained 8 bases not matched to a gene. This CDR3 has 16 amino acids. Germline CDR1 and CDR2: SGHNT and YENEEA.

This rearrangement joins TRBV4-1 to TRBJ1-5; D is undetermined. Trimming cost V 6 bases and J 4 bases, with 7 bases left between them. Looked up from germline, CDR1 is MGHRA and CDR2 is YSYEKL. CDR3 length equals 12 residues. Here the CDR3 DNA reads TGCGCCAGCAGTAAGGGAAATCAGCCCCAGCATTTT. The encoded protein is CASSKGNQPQHF.

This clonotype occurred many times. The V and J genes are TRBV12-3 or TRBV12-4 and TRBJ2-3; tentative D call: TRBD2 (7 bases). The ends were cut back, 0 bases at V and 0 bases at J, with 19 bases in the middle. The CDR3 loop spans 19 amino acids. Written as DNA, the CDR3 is TGTGCCAGCAGTTTAGCGCGGGGGACAAAATTTGGGAGCACAGATACGCAGTATTTT. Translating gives CASSLARGTKFGSTDTQYF.

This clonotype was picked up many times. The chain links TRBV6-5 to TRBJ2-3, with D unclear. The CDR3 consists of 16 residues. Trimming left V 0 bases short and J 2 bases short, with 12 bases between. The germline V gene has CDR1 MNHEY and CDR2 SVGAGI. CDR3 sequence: CASSYSAPRTTDTQYF. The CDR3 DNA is TGTGCCAGCAGTTACTCGGCGCCCCGGACCACAGATACGCAGTATTTT.

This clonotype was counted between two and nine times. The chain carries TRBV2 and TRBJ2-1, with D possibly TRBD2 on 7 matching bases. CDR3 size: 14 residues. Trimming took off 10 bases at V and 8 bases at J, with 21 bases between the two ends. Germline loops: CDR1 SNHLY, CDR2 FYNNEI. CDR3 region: CATFRGGVEHEQFF. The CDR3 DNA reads TGTGCCACCTTCCGAGGGGGGGTTGAGCATGAGCAGTTCTTC.

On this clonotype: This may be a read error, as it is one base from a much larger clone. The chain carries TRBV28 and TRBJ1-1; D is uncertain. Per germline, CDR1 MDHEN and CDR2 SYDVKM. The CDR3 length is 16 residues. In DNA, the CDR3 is TGTGCCAACAGTCTTCCCTGGGTCTCTACGAACACTGAAGCTTTCTTT. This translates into CANSLPWVSTNTEAFF.

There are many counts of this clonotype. Written as DNA, the CDR3 is TGTGCCAGCACCATCAACTCGGGTGAAAAACTGTTTTTT. It yields the protein CASTINSGEKLFF. V usage is TRBV2 and J usage is TRBJ1-4, with no clear D. CDR1 is SNHLY and CDR2 is FYNNEI in the germline V gene. Trimming left V 7 bases short and J 7 bases short, with 13 bases between. This CDR3 has 13 residues.

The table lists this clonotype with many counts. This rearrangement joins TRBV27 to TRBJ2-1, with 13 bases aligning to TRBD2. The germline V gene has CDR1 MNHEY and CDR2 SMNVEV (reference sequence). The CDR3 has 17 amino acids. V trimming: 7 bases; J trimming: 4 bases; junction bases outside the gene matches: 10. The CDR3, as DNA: TGTGCCAGCACCCAGACTAGCGGGAGGTCTAGGTACAATGAGCAGTTCTTC. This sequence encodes CASTQTSGRSRYNEQFF.

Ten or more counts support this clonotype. The CDR3 coding sequence is TGCAGTGCTAGGACTAGCGGGAGGGCTAAAGAGACCCAGTACTTC. Translated: CSARTSGRAKETQYF. The chain is built from TRBV20-1 and TRBJ2-5, with 14 nucleotides matching TRBD2. Germline V gene lookup returns CDR1 DFQATT and CDR2 SNEGSKA (reference sequence). There are 15 residues in the CDR3. With 3 bases clipped from V and 3 bases from J, the junction kept 3 bases outside the gene matches.

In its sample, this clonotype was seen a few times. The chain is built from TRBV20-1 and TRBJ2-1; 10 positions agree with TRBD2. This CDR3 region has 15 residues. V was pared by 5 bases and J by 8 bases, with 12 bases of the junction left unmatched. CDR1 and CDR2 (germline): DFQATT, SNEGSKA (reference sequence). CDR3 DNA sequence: TGCAGTGCTCTTTCTCTAGCGGGAGTATTAGATGAGCAGTTCTTC. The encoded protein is CSALSLAGVLDEQFF.

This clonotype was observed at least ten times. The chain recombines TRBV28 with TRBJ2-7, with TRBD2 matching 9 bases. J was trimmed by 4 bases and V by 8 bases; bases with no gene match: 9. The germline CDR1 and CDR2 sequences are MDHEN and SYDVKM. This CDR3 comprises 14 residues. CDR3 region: CASGLAGAIYEQYF. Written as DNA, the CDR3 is TGTGCCAGCGGATTAGCGGGGGCCATATACGAGCAGTACTTC.

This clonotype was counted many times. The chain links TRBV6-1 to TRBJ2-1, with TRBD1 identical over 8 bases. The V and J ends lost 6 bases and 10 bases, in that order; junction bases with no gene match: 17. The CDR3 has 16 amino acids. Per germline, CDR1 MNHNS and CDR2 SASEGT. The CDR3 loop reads CASREKGTGAYSEQFF. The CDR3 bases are TGTGCCAGCAGAGAAAAAGGGACAGGAGCCTACTCAGAGCAGTTCTTC.

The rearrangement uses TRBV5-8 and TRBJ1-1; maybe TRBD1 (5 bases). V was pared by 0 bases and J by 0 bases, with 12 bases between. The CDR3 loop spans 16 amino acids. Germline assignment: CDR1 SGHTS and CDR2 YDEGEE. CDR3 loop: CASSLAPTGVNTEAFF. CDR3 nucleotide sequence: TGTGCCAGCAGCTTGGCCCCCACGGGGGTGAACACTGAAGCTTTCTTT.

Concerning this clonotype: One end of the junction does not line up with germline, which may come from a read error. The CDR3 is CAISGAEKGHRNGMF. CDR3 DNA: TGTGCCATCAGTGGTGCAGAGAAGGGACATCGGAATGGAATGTTC. The V call is TRBV10-3, the J call TRBJ2-7; D is possibly TRBD1 (6 bases). Germline V gene sequence: CDR1 ENHRY, CDR2 SYGVKD. This CDR3 contains 15 residues.

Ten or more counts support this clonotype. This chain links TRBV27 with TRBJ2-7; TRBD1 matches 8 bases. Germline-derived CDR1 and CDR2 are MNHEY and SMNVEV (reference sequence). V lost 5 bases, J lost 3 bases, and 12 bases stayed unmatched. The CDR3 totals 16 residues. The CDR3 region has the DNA TGTGCCAGCAGTCACTCCCCTGGGACAGGTCTCTACGAGCAGTACTTC. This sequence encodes CASSHSPGTGLYEQYF.

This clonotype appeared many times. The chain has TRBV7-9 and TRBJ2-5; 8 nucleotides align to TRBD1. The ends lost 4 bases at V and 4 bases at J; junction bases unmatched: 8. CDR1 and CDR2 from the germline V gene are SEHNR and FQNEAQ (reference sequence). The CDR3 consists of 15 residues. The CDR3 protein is CASSSGQGIAETQYF. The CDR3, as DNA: TGTGCCAGCAGCTCTGGACAGGGAATAGCAGAGACCCAGTACTTC.